Shown below are 27 T cell receptor beta chains from a single sample sequenced in a study of immune heterogeneity within non-small cell lung tumors. With 32 V and 13 J primers, multiplex PCR amplified the TCR beta CDR3. TCRdb passed the multiplex PCR reads through MiXCR, listing each CDR3 protein once. Of fewer than 25,000 distinct CDR3 sequences in the sample, about 26% were seen once. Template material for each sample was 550 to 750 ng of bulk tumor genomic DNA. Several biopsies were spaced far apart within each primary tumor and obtained as surgery took place. Those enrolled were patients newly diagnosed with untreated non-small cell lung cancer and undergoing curative surgery. Sequencing was carried out using lung tumor tissue. The receptors come from a man in his forties with non-small cell lung cancer.

Comment on this clonotype: This may stem from a read error, because a much larger clone lies one nucleotide away. The rearrangement links TRBV18 to TRBJ1-3, with D perhaps matching TRBD1 (5 bases). Per the germline V gene, CDR1 is KGHSH and CDR2 is LQKENI. CDR3 size: 13 residues. CDR3: CASEGVSENTIYF. The CDR3 DNA reads as TGTGCCAGCGAAGGGGTCTCTGAAAACACCATATATTTT.

The genes are TRBV12-5 and TRBJ2-6; D not certain. Between the trimmed V and J ends, which lost 0 bases and 2 bases, there was a span of 5 bases. The germline CDR1 and CDR2 sequences are LGHNT and FRNRAP. This CDR3 has 15 amino acids. CDR3 DNA: TGTGCTAGTGGTTTGGTCCAACCTGGGGCCAACGTCCTGACTTTC. It yields the protein CASGLVQPGANVLTF. The variable domain in full, completed from reference TRBV12-5 and TRBJ2-6, reads DARVTQTPRHKVTEMGQEVTMRCQPILGHNTVFWYRQTMMQGLELLAYFRNRAPLDDSGMPKDRFSAEMPDATLATLKIQPSEPRDSAVYFCASGLVQPGANVLTFGAGSRLTVL.

This clonotype was observed a few times. This chain joins TRBV9 and TRBJ1-2; 7 bases map to TRBD1. The length of the CDR3 is 15 residues. The trim removed 0 bases at V and 8 bases at J, leaving 10 bases unmatched. Looked up from germline, CDR1 is SGDLS and CDR2 is YYNGEE. The CDR3 reads CASSVEGATGRGYTF. CDR3 DNA sequence: TGTGCCAGCAGCGTAGAGGGGGCGACAGGGCGCGGCTACACCTTC.

As for this clonotype: A read error may be the cause here, since a much bigger clone is one base away. The chain uses TRBV20-1 and TRBJ2-7, with 8 nucleotides matching TRBD2. Germline V lookup: CDR1 DFQATT, CDR2 SNEGSKA (reference sequence). The CDR3 runs to 14 residues. Here the CDR3 reads CSASALAGSYDQYF. CDR3 DNA sequence: TGCAGTGCTTCCGCGTTAGCGGGGTCCTACGATCAGTACTTC.

This clonotype has at least ten counts. The CDR3 bases are TGTGCCAGCAGGGTCGAGAACTATGGCTACACCTTC. Translation: CASRVENYGYTF. The chain carries TRBV6-1 and TRBJ1-2, with D unresolved. V lost 6 bases and J lost 2, with 7 bases in between. This CDR3 is 12 amino acids long. The germline gives CDR1 MNHNS, CDR2 SASEGT.

There are many counts of this clonotype. J is TRBJ2-2 and V is TRBV12-3 or TRBV12-4; D gene uncertain. Trimming shortened V by 5 bases and J by 3 bases, and 16 bases separated the two germline ends. This CDR3 has 16 amino acids. The CDR3 is CASSPLSRLYTGELFF. The CDR3 DNA is TGTGCCAGCAGTCCCCTCTCACGGCTGTACACCGGGGAGCTGTTTTTT.

The table lists this clonotype with a few counts. The genes are TRBV7-9 and TRBJ2-7; D not resolved. CDR3 size: 16 residues. The germline V gene encodes CDR1 SEHNR and CDR2 FQNEAQ (reference sequence). V was clipped by 5 bases and J by 3 bases, with 20 bases between them. In DNA, the CDR3 is TGTGCCAGCAGCCCCTGGGAAGGACGATCCATCTACGAGCAGTACTTC. Protein sequence: CASSPWEGRSIYEQYF. Full variable domain (rest looked up from reference TRBV7-9 and TRBJ2-7): DTGVSQNPRHKITKRGQNVTFRCDPISEHNRLYWYRQTLGQGPEFLTYFQNEAQLEKSRLLSDRFSAERPKGSFSTLEIQRTEQGDSAMYLCASSPWEGRSIYEQYFGPGTRLTVT.

The rearrangement joins TRBV29-1 to TRBJ1-1, with D perhaps matching TRBD1 (6 bases). The CDR3 length is 12 residues. From germline, CDR1 is SQVTM and CDR2 ANQGSEA. The CDR3 reads CGGQGPVTEAFF. The CDR3 region has the DNA TGCGGGGGGCAGGGGCCGGTTACTGAAGCTTTCTTT.

Concerning this clonotype: The junction shows a germline mismatch at one end, possibly a read error. The chain couples TRBV7-9 to TRBJ2-5; D is unclear. Germline V gives CDR1 SEHNR, CDR2 FQNEAQ (reference sequence). The CDR3 is made up of 16 amino acids. In DNA form, the CDR3 reads TGTGCCAGCAGTCCTTCCGGTACGACTCAGCAGGAGACCAAGTACTTC. Translation gives CASSPSGTTQQETKYF.

By share, this clonotype ranks as medium-sized (0.01 to 0.1%). V usage is TRBV7-8 and J usage is TRBJ1-5, with 7 bases aligning to TRBD1. The V gene end was trimmed by 5 bases and the J gene end by 4 bases; junction bases not matched to a gene: 2. The CDR3 is 13 residues long. Germline V gene sequence: CDR1 SGHVS, CDR2 FQNEAQ. CDR3 residues: CASSPQGNQPQHF. The CDR3 DNA follows: TGTGCCAGCAGCCCACAGGGGAATCAGCCCCAGCATTTT.

At least ten counts were recorded for this clonotype. J is TRBJ1-5 and V is TRBV2, with D unresolved. This CDR3 is 14 amino acids long. V lost 0 bases to trimming and J lost 5 bases, with 8 bases between them. The germline V gene has CDR1 SNHLY and CDR2 FYNNEI. This chain's CDR3 is CASSEASWDQPQHF. The CDR3, as DNA: TGTGCCAGCAGTGAAGCCTCTTGGGATCAGCCCCAGCATTTT.

A word on this clonotype: A single base separates this from a much larger clone, so it may be a read error. The chain carries TRBV12-3 or TRBV12-4 and TRBJ1-5; D is unclear. This CDR3 spans 14 amino acids. The CDR3 protein is CARSSDRSNQPQHF. DNA for the CDR3: TGTGCCAGAAGTTCGGACCGAAGCAATCAGCCCCAGCATTTT.

To note about this clonotype: A read error may be the cause here, since a much bigger clone is one base away. The chain joins TRBV2 to TRBJ1-5, with D unresolved. Germline V gene lookup returns CDR1 SNHLY and CDR2 FYNNEI. This CDR3 contains 11 residues. CDR3 residues: CASNEEKLQHF. The CDR3 DNA is TGTGCCAGCAATGAAGAGAAGCTCCAGCATTTT.

The sample holds one count of this clonotype. A much larger clonotype is one base distant, so this may be a read error. The genes are TRBV2 and TRBJ1-6; the D gene is possibly TRBD1 (5 bases). The V gene's germline CDR1 is SNHLY and CDR2 FYNNEI. CDR3 length equals 13 residues. CDR3 amino acids: CVSMQGTNSPLHF. CDR3 DNA sequence: TGTGTCAGCATGCAGGGTACAAATTCACCCCTCCACTTT.

Notes on this clonotype: Possible read error: a much larger clone is one base away. The chain links TRBV7-3 to TRBJ2-5; D is possibly TRBD2 (6 bases). CDR1 is SGHTA and CDR2 is FQGTGA in the germline V gene. CDR3 length: 13 amino acids. The CDR3 bases are TGTGCCAGCAGCCACGGAGGGGAAGAGAACCAGTACTTC. Its protein is CASSHGGEENQYF.

A word on this clonotype: One junction end disagrees with the germline gene, perhaps due to a read error. The chain employs TRBV3-1 and TRBJ1-1, with D possibly matching TRBD1 (6 bases). Looked up from germline, CDR1 is LGHDT and CDR2 is YNNKEL (reference sequence). This CDR3 has 17 amino acids. The CDR3 DNA reads as TGTGCCAGCAGACAAGATACGAGGGGGTACATGAACACTGAAGCTTTCTTT. It yields the protein CASRQDTRGYMNTEAFF.

There are many counts of this clonotype. V usage is TRBV24-1 and J usage is TRBJ2-1; D might be TRBD2 (6 bases). In germline, CDR1 is KGHDR, CDR2 SFDVKD. V dropped 5 bases and J dropped 0 bases, with 10 bases sitting between them. The CDR3 has 15 amino acids. As DNA, the CDR3 is TGTGCCACCAGTGTGGGCGGGATCTCCTACAATGAGCAGTTCTTC. It yields the protein CATSVGGISYNEQFF.

The sample holds many counts of this clonotype. The V gene is TRBV7-8, the J gene TRBJ2-2, with 10 bases lining up with TRBD2. The CDR3 has 19 amino acids. With V trimmed by 0 bases and J by 0 bases, 7 bases remained unmatched. Germline-derived CDR1 and CDR2 are SGHVS and FQNEAQ. The CDR3 is CASSLALASGRANTGELFF. The CDR3 bases are TGTGCCAGCAGCTTAGCGTTAGCTAGCGGGAGAGCGAACACCGGGGAGCTGTTTTTT.

Many counts were recorded for this clonotype. This rearrangement joins TRBV5-5 to TRBJ2-2; possibly TRBD2 for D (6 bases). Trimming removed 7 bases at V and 5 bases at J, with 15 bases between. Germline CDR1 and CDR2: SGHKS and YYEKEE (reference sequence). The CDR3 runs 14 residues. CDR3 in amino acids: CASEAGSGTGELFF. The CDR3 bases are TGTGCCAGCGAGGCGGGGTCGGGGACCGGGGAGCTGTTTTTT.

This clonotype was detected ten times or more. The chain recombines TRBV20-1 with TRBJ1-3; D is uncertain. Germline assignment: CDR1 DFQATT and CDR2 SNEGSKA (reference sequence). The CDR3 contains 14 residues. V lost 7 bases and J 0 bases, leaving 13 bases between the germline ends. The CDR3, as DNA: TGCAGTGGAAAGGACGGTGACTCTGGAAACACCATATATTTT. It codes for CSGKDGDSGNTIYF.

Many counts were recorded for this clonotype. This sequence joins TRBV19 and TRBJ2-3; D might be TRBD2 (5 bases). CDR1 and CDR2 (germline): LNHDA, SQIVND (reference sequence). This CDR3 is 14 amino acids long. V lost 8 bases and J 1 base, leaving 13 bases between the germline ends. CDR3 in DNA: TGTGCCAGTTCCCGGGTCGGGGGCACAGATACGCAGTATTTT. It codes for CASSRVGGTDTQYF.

Of note for this clonotype: A much larger clone differs from this one at a single base, so this may be a read error. The CDR3 loop reads CASSPRVGNSANTIYF. The CDR3 coding sequence is TGTGCCAGCTCACCACGCGTCGGAAACTCTGCAAACACCATATATTTT. The V and J genes are TRBV18 and TRBJ1-3; the D is unclear. Germline CDR1 and CDR2: KGHSH and LQKENI. This CDR3 region has 16 residues.

This clonotype was found a few times. CDR3 loop: CASSSANLGNTF. CDR3 DNA sequence: TGTGCCAGCAGTTCCGCTAATTTGGGAAACACCTTC. This chain joins TRBV12-3 or TRBV12-4 and TRBJ1-2; D gene ambiguous. With 4 bases removed from V and 12 bases from J, the gap between germline ends came to 15 bases. There are 12 residues in the CDR3.

This clonotype was observed many times. V and J are TRBV7-2 and TRBJ1-3; D is unresolved. The CDR3 covers 13 residues. From germline, CDR1 is SGHTA and CDR2 FQGNSA. Between the trimmed V and J ends, which lost 3 bases and 4 bases, there was a span of 7 bases. CDR3 coding DNA: TGTGCCAGCAGCTTTTCAGCCGGAAACACCATATATTTT. It is translated as CASSFSAGNTIYF.

The chain has TRBV4-1 and TRBJ1-2, with D maybe TRBD1 (5 bases). V was clipped by 4 bases and J by 4 bases, with 25 bases between them. Germline V gene lookup returns CDR1 MGHRA and CDR2 YSYEKL. CDR3 size: 18 residues. Here the CDR3 reads CASSPAPLPTDGRYGYTF. The CDR3 DNA reads as TGCGCCAGCAGCCCGGCACCTCTACCGACAGATGGCCGCTATGGCTACACCTTC.

This clonotype was counted ten times or more. V is TRBV12-5 and J is TRBJ2-1; 7 bases fit TRBD2. CDR3 size: 16 residues. Looked up from germline, CDR1 is LGHNT and CDR2 is FRNRAP. Unmatched junction bases numbered 11, after V lost 4 bases and J lost 5 bases. The CDR3 reads CASGSARTSADNEQFF. Written as DNA, the CDR3 is TGTGCTAGTGGTTCCGCTCGAACTAGCGCCGACAATGAGCAGTTCTTC.

On this clonotype: A much larger clonotype is one base distant, so this may be a read error. V and J are TRBV28 and TRBJ2-7; no clear D. In germline, CDR1 is MDHEN, CDR2 SYDVKM. The CDR3 has 11 residues. CDR3 residues: CDSSPAYEQYF. Written as DNA, the CDR3 is TGTGACAGCAGTCCCGCCTACGAGCAGTACTTC.